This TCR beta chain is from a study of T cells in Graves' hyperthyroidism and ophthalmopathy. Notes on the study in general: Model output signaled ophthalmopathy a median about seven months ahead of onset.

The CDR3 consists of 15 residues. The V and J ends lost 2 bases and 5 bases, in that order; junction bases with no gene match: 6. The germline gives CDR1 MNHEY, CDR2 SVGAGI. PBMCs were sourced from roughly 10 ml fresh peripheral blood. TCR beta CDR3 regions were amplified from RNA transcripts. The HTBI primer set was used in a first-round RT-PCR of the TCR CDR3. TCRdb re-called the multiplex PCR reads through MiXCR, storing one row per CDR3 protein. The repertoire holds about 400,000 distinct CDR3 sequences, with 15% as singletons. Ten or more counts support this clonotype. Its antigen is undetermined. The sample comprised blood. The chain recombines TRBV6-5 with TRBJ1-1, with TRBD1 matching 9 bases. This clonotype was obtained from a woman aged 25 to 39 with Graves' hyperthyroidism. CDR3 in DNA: TGTGCCAGCAGTTACGGAGGGACAGGGTCTACTGAAGCTTTCTTT. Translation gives CASSYGGTGSTEAFF.